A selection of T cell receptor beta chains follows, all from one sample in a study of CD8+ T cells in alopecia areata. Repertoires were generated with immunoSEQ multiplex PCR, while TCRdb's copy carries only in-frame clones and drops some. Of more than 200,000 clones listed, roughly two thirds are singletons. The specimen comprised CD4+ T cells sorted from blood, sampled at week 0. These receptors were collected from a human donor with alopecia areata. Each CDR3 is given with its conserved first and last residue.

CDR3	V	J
CSVVQGTNTIYF	TRBV29-1	TRBJ1-3
CASSSIVGTEAFF	TRBV18	TRBJ1-1
CAWSISDRAYGYTF	TRBV30	TRBJ1-2
CASSQGGYETGELFF	TRBV4-2	TRBJ2-2
CASSLAGSNEQFF	TRBV5-4	TRBJ2-1
CASSLGSRGTQYF	TRBV7-7	TRBJ2-3
CAWSAWGYTEAFF	TRBV30	TRBJ1-1
CASSTISGLSTYNEQFF	TRBV7-9	TRBJ2-1
CAGGSPNTGELFF	TRBV30	TRBJ2-2
CAWMNTEGGHEKLFF	TRBV30	TRBJ1-4
CASSAALGDTEAFF	TRBV25-1	TRBJ1-1
CASSTEGGPNQPQHF	TRBV9	TRBJ1-5
CASSHRQGVNTGELFF	TRBV14	TRBJ2-2
CAWSMIRGNSPLHF	TRBV30	TRBJ1-6
CASSLSQTQGNEQFF	TRBV5-1	TRBJ2-1
CSAAAGGVFSLGYTF	TRBV29-1	TRBJ1-2
CSVGEGAGNQPQHF	TRBV29-1	TRBJ1-5
CAWSIRGHATNEKLFF	TRBV30	TRBJ1-4
CASNTWPSDSGELFF	TRBV9	TRBJ2-2
CASTRGGADQPQHF	TRBV28	TRBJ1-5
CASSSPEQALGQYF	TRBV18	TRBJ2-7
CASSYSRGNEQFF	TRBV6-5	TRBJ2-1
CAISESKGSMNTEAFF	TRBV10-3	TRBJ1-1
CASSLTSSYNEQFF	TRBV27	TRBJ2-1
CASSGVGGAGAGYTF	TRBV25-1	TRBJ1-2
CASNPRGSPYEQYF	TRBV9	TRBJ2-7
CASNTDDTEAFF	TRBV7-9	TRBJ1-1
CSVQRSNEQFF	TRBV29-1	TRBJ2-1
CASSPRADYEQYF	TRBV11-3	TRBJ2-7
CASSSQGGAGNSPLHF	TRBV7-9	TRBJ1-6
CASSGGTYYGYTF	TRBV9	TRBJ1-2
CASSLGVEAGELFF	TRBV7-2	TRBJ2-2
CASSIRDYEQYF	TRBV19	TRBJ2-7
CSVQGFGNTIYF	TRBV29-1	TRBJ1-3
CASSEAGANTEAFF	TRBV2	TRBJ1-1
CTSSQDLGHLRETQYF	TRBV1	TRBJ2-5
CATSREYPGRGNQPQHF	TRBV15	TRBJ1-5
CASRGTNTEAFF	TRBV25-1	TRBJ1-1
CASSFGLRTGWGTDTQYF	TRBV7-9	TRBJ2-3
CSARQGAEAFF	TRBV20-1	TRBJ1-1
CAWRLGRKNSPLHF	TRBV30	TRBJ1-6
CASSQRAGGGNEKLFF	TRBV14	TRBJ1-4
CSSFSSRRNNEQFF	TRBV29-1	TRBJ2-1
CAWSVMLANEQFF	TRBV30	TRBJ2-1
CASSRRKGYF	TRBV4-3	TRBJ2-7
CASSRGPITEAFF	TRBV6-5	TRBJ1-1
CASSPPSQSQETQYF	TRBV18	TRBJ2-5
CASSGDSGYGYTF	TRBV5-1	TRBJ1-2
CSVGVVDRSNIQYF	TRBV29-1	TRBJ2-4
CAISGDSGEETQYF	TRBV10-3	TRBJ2-5
CASSLGSQPQHF	TRBV7-9	TRBJ1-5
CAWSVAGPWGTEAFF	TRBV30	TRBJ1-1
CASTGLLGGETQYF	TRBV30	TRBJ2-5
CASSLGPTSRYGYTF	TRBV5-6	TRBJ1-2
CASSVSRDNSEKLFF	TRBV11-2	TRBJ1-4
CASSQEVGRFYEQYF	TRBV4-3	TRBJ2-7
CASSLGLTPQETQYF	TRBV7-2	TRBJ2-5
CASRVTWLGGYTF	TRBV2	TRBJ1-2
CASSVTAQAYNEQFF	TRBV9	TRBJ2-1
CASSSGQGAYNEQFF	TRBV7-9	TRBJ2-1